These T cell receptor beta chains were read from a single sample in a study of vaccination and CD4 T cells after COVID-19. These receptors' antigens are unknown. MiXCR was run by TCRdb on the PCR reads, yielding one entry per CDR3 protein. The table has more than 11,000 distinct CDR3 sequences, around 48% seen once. Specimen: CD4+ T cells from blood, cultured in vitro. These receptors were taken from a human donor who had recovered from COVID-19. Both conserved end residues are part of each CDR3. Fields, in order: D gene, clone size, V gene, J gene, CDR3 protein, CDR3 DNA. The D gene is left open where the match is weak. Some rows mark clone size as missing; the rest say once, few, many or name a class of expanded clone.

d_call: TRBD1
clone_size: once
v_call: TRBV7-9
j_call: TRBJ1-6
cdr3_aa: CASSFGRGLDSPLHF
cdr3_nt: TGTGCCAGCAGCTTCGGCAGGGGGCTTGATTCACCCCTCCACTTT

d_call: -
clone_size: -
v_call: TRBV21-1
j_call: TRBJ2-2
cdr3_aa: CASSTLGRNTGELFF
cdr3_nt: TGTGCCAGCAGCACTTTAGGACGGAACACCGGGGAGCTGTTTTTT

d_call: -
clone_size: -
v_call: TRBV4-1
j_call: TRBJ1-5
cdr3_aa: CASSHAVGDQPQHF
cdr3_nt: TGCGCCAGCAGCCACGCCGTCGGGGATCAGCCCCAGCATTTT

d_call: -
clone_size: -
v_call: TRBV2
j_call: TRBJ1-1
cdr3_aa: CASSRQMNTEAFF
cdr3_nt: TGTGCCAGCAGTCGACAGATGAACACTGAAGCTTTCTTT

d_call: -
clone_size: -
v_call: TRBV19
j_call: TRBJ2-5
cdr3_aa: CASSIRIQETQYF
cdr3_nt: TGTGCCAGTAGTATCAGGATCCAAGAGACCCAGTACTTC

d_call: -
clone_size: -
v_call: TRBV9
j_call: TRBJ1-3
cdr3_aa: CASSKSTQGTGNTIYF
cdr3_nt: TGTGCCAGCAGCAAATCGACCCAGGGGACTGGAAACACCATATATTTT

d_call: TRBD1
clone_size: few
v_call: TRBV7-9
j_call: TRBJ2-2
cdr3_aa: CASSLVRVRGTGDTGELFF
cdr3_nt: TGTGCCAGCAGCTTAGTAAGGGTACGCGGGACAGGGGACACCGGGGAGCTGTTTTTT

d_call: TRBD2
clone_size: -
v_call: TRBV27
j_call: TRBJ2-1
cdr3_aa: CASSAQRGLKYNEQFF
cdr3_nt: TGTGCTAGCAGTGCCCAGCGGGGCCTGAAATACAATGAGCAGTTCTTC

d_call: TRBD1
clone_size: -
v_call: TRBV6-5
j_call: TRBJ1-1
cdr3_aa: CASSYGQGRLTEAFF
cdr3_nt: TGTGCCAGCAGTTACGGACAGGGGAGGCTCACTGAAGCTTTCTTT

d_call: TRBD1
clone_size: -
v_call: TRBV7-9
j_call: TRBJ2-2
cdr3_aa: CASSYSQGAGELFF
cdr3_nt: TGTGCCAGCAGTTACTCACAGGGGGCCGGGGAGCTGTTTTTT

d_call: -
clone_size: few
v_call: TRBV28
j_call: TRBJ2-3
cdr3_aa: CASSVGPDTQYF
cdr3_nt: TGTGCCAGCAGTGTGGGCCCAGATACGCAGTATTTT

d_call: TRBD1
clone_size: -
v_call: TRBV4-1
j_call: TRBJ1-5
cdr3_aa: CASSQEGQPSQPQHF
cdr3_nt: TGCGCCAGCAGCCAAGAGGGACAGCCTTCTCAGCCCCAGCATTTT

d_call: TRBD1
clone_size: few
v_call: TRBV30
j_call: TRBJ1-6
cdr3_aa: CAWSPRTGVDSPLHF
cdr3_nt: TGTGCCTGGAGTCCGCGGACAGGGGTCGATTCACCCCTCCACTTT

d_call: -
clone_size: -
v_call: TRBV24-1
j_call: TRBJ2-1
cdr3_aa: CATSENRFSLNEQFF
cdr3_nt: TGTGCCACCAGTGAGAACAGGTTCTCTCTCAATGAGCAGTTCTTC

d_call: -
clone_size: few
v_call: TRBV5-1
j_call: TRBJ1-2
cdr3_aa: CASSLDPPGYTF
cdr3_nt: TGCGCCAGCAGCTTGGATCCCCCCGGCTACACCTTC

d_call: -
clone_size: few
v_call: TRBV7-9
j_call: TRBJ1-1
cdr3_aa: CASSPRQDRRWNTEAFF
cdr3_nt: TGTGCCAGCAGCCCCCGACAGGACCGTCGCTGGAACACTGAAGCTTTCTTT

d_call: -
clone_size: -
v_call: TRBV29-1
j_call: TRBJ2-2
cdr3_aa: CSVGDWRVDTGELFF
cdr3_nt: TGCAGCGTTGGCGATTGGAGGGTTGACACCGGGGAGCTGTTTTTT

d_call: TRBD1
clone_size: -
v_call: TRBV7-6
j_call: TRBJ2-2
cdr3_aa: CASSPPRQYRGLANTGELFF
cdr3_nt: TGTGCCAGCAGCCCCCCCCGCCAATACAGGGGGCTGGCGAACACCGGGGAGCTGTTTTTT

d_call: TRBD1
clone_size: -
v_call: TRBV19
j_call: TRBJ2-6
cdr3_aa: CASSSFTGASSGANVLTF
cdr3_nt: TGTGCCAGTAGTTCATTTACAGGGGCGAGCTCTGGGGCCAACGTCCTGACTTTC

d_call: TRBD2
clone_size: -
v_call: TRBV6-5
j_call: TRBJ2-3
cdr3_aa: CASSYPRTSGSGYTQYF
cdr3_nt: TGTGCCAGCAGTTACCCGAGGACTAGCGGGAGTGGATATACGCAGTATTTT

d_call: -
clone_size: -
v_call: TRBV27
j_call: TRBJ2-3
cdr3_aa: CASSFRGRAGDTQYF
cdr3_nt: TGTGCCAGCAGTTTCCGGGGCCGGGCAGGAGATACGCAGTATTTT

d_call: TRBD2
clone_size: -
v_call: TRBV20-1
j_call: TRBJ2-7
cdr3_aa: CSARRLAGSSYEQYF
cdr3_nt: TGCAGTGCTAGGCGGCTAGCGGGGAGCTCCTACGAGCAGTACTTC

d_call: -
clone_size: -
v_call: TRBV5-1
j_call: TRBJ1-6
cdr3_aa: CASSLEGPYNSPLHF
cdr3_nt: TGCGCCAGCAGCTTGGAGGGTCCCTATAATTCACCCCTCCACTTT

d_call: -
clone_size: few
v_call: TRBV20-1
j_call: TRBJ2-4
cdr3_aa: CSARDPRRPSENIQYF
cdr3_nt: TGCAGTGCTAGAGATCCCCGAAGGCCCTCTGAAAACATTCAGTACTTC

d_call: TRBD1
clone_size: -
v_call: TRBV5-1
j_call: TRBJ1-2
cdr3_aa: CASSTGDRVNYGYTF
cdr3_nt: TGCGCCAGCAGCACCGGGGACAGAGTTAACTATGGCTACACCTTC

d_call: TRBD2
clone_size: few
v_call: TRBV7-3
j_call: TRBJ2-3
cdr3_aa: CASSLKGTVSGGATDTQYF
cdr3_nt: TGTGCCAGCAGCTTAAAGGGGACCGTGAGCGGGGGGGCGACAGATACGCAGTATTTT

d_call: TRBD1
clone_size: few
v_call: TRBV19
j_call: TRBJ2-7
cdr3_aa: CASRGTGYYEQYF
cdr3_nt: TGTGCCAGTAGGGGGACAGGATACTACGAGCAGTACTTC

d_call: TRBD1
clone_size: -
v_call: TRBV20-1
j_call: TRBJ2-5
cdr3_aa: CSARAPDRNGETQYF
cdr3_nt: TGCAGTGCTAGAGCGCCGGACAGGAATGGAGAGACCCAGTACTTC

d_call: TRBD1
clone_size: -
v_call: TRBV6-2/TRBV6-3
j_call: TRBJ1-5
cdr3_aa: CASSPDRVMYQPQHF
cdr3_nt: TGTGCCAGCAGCCCGGACAGGGTAATGTATCAGCCCCAGCATTTT

d_call: -
clone_size: -
v_call: TRBV27
j_call: TRBJ2-1
cdr3_aa: CASTKGENFYNEQFF
cdr3_nt: TGTGCCAGCACCAAAGGGGAGAACTTCTACAATGAGCAGTTCTTC

d_call: -
clone_size: medium-sized
v_call: TRBV5-4
j_call: TRBJ2-2
cdr3_aa: CASSFTETGELFF
cdr3_nt: TGTGCCAGCAGCTTCACCGAGACCGGGGAGCTGTTTTTT

d_call: -
clone_size: few
v_call: TRBV20-1
j_call: TRBJ1-2
cdr3_aa: CSARDLRVIGYTF
cdr3_nt: TGCAGTGCTAGAGATCTCAGGGTTATTGGCTACACCTTC

d_call: TRBD1
clone_size: -
v_call: TRBV6-2/TRBV6-3
j_call: TRBJ1-2
cdr3_aa: CATNRGTGLREDGYTF
cdr3_nt: TGTGCCACCAACCGTGGGACAGGCCTTCGGGAGGATGGCTACACCTTC

d_call: -
clone_size: few
v_call: TRBV27
j_call: TRBJ2-7
cdr3_aa: CASSLSWGRSSGQYF
cdr3_nt: TGTGCCAGCAGTTTATCGTGGGGACGATCCTCTGGGCAGTACTTC

d_call: -
clone_size: -
v_call: TRBV6-5
j_call: TRBJ1-1
cdr3_aa: CASSYSIQGSDTEAFF
cdr3_nt: TGTGCCAGCAGTTACTCGATCCAGGGTTCAGACACTGAAGCTTTCTTT

d_call: TRBD1
clone_size: -
v_call: TRBV27
j_call: TRBJ1-1
cdr3_aa: CASSSLGRGRGNTEAFF
cdr3_nt: TGTGCCAGCAGCTCTCTTGGGAGGGGGCGCGGGAACACCGAAGCTTTCTTT

d_call: -
clone_size: few
v_call: TRBV14
j_call: TRBJ1-1
cdr3_aa: CASSQGLGRNTEAFF
cdr3_nt: TGTGCCAGCAGCCAAGGACTGGGGAGGAACACTGAAGCTTTCTTT

d_call: TRBD1
clone_size: -
v_call: TRBV19
j_call: TRBJ1-2
cdr3_aa: CASSASPGTGGQGYTF
cdr3_nt: TGTGCCAGTAGTGCCTCGCCCGGGACAGGGGGTCAGGGCTACACCTTC

d_call: -
clone_size: -
v_call: TRBV24-1
j_call: TRBJ1-1
cdr3_aa: CATSDGGGGGIGTEAFF
cdr3_nt: TGTGCCACCAGTGATGGTGGGGGCGGAGGGATTGGCACTGAAGCTTTCTTT

d_call: -
clone_size: -
v_call: TRBV6-1
j_call: TRBJ2-7
cdr3_aa: CASQVTYEQYF
cdr3_nt: TGTGCCAGCCAGGTGACCTACGAGCAGTACTTC

d_call: -
clone_size: -
v_call: TRBV7-3
j_call: TRBJ2-3
cdr3_aa: CASSLLGGATDTQYF
cdr3_nt: TGTGCCAGCAGCTTACTGGGGGGGGCAACAGATACGCAGTATTTT

d_call: TRBD1
clone_size: -
v_call: TRBV20-1
j_call: TRBJ1-2
cdr3_aa: CSARDHGQGGLDGYTF
cdr3_nt: TGCAGTGCTAGAGATCACGGACAGGGGGGCTTGGATGGCTACACCTTC

d_call: TRBD2
clone_size: -
v_call: TRBV27
j_call: TRBJ2-2
cdr3_aa: CASLASGGGGELFF
cdr3_nt: TGTGCCAGCTTGGCTAGCGGTGGAGGCGGGGAGCTGTTTTTT

d_call: -
clone_size: few
v_call: TRBV2
j_call: TRBJ1-5
cdr3_aa: CASSVRLNQPQHF
cdr3_nt: TGTGCCAGCAGTGTCAGATTGAATCAGCCCCAGCATTTT

d_call: -
clone_size: -
v_call: TRBV6-1
j_call: TRBJ1-5
cdr3_aa: CASSVIFPSNQPQHF
cdr3_nt: TGTGCCAGCAGTGTCATATTCCCTAGCAATCAGCCCCAGCATTTT

d_call: -
clone_size: medium-sized
v_call: TRBV11-1
j_call: TRBJ1-1
cdr3_aa: CASSTNRDKEAFF
cdr3_nt: TGTGCCAGCAGCACCAACCGGGACAAAGAAGCTTTCTTT

d_call: TRBD2
clone_size: once
v_call: TRBV2
j_call: TRBJ2-3
cdr3_aa: CASRSRDYRTDTQYF
cdr3_nt: TGTGCCAGCAGGAGTCGGGACTATCGCACAGATACGCAGTATTTT

d_call: -
clone_size: -
v_call: TRBV4-2
j_call: TRBJ1-2
cdr3_aa: CASSQDRVGRPGPPYGYTF
cdr3_nt: TGTGCCAGCAGCCAAGATCGAGTCGGTAGGCCCGGGCCCCCCTATGGCTACACCTTC

d_call: TRBD2
clone_size: -
v_call: TRBV19
j_call: TRBJ2-3
cdr3_aa: CASSIPGLSTDTQYF
cdr3_nt: TGTGCCAGTAGTATACCGGGACTAAGCACAGATACGCAGTATTTT

d_call: -
clone_size: -
v_call: TRBV2
j_call: TRBJ2-7
cdr3_aa: CASSERDEQYF
cdr3_nt: TGTGCCAGCAGTGAAAGGGACGAGCAGTACTTC

d_call: TRBD2
clone_size: once
v_call: TRBV27
j_call: TRBJ2-2
cdr3_aa: CASTPWTSGRGANTGELFF
cdr3_nt: TGTGCCAGCACCCCATGGACTAGCGGGAGGGGGGCGAACACCGGGGAGCTGTTTTTT